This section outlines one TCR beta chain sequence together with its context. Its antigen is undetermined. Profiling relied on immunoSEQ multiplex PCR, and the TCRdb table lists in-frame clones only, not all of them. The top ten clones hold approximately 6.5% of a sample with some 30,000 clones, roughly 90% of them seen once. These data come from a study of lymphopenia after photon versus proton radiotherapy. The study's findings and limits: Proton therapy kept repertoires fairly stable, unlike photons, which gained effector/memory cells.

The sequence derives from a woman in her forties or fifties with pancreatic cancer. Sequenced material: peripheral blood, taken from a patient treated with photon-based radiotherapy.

The CDR3 DNA follows: TGTGCCAGCAAATTGGGAGATGAGCAGTTCTTC. This gives the protein CASKLGDEQFF. This sequence joins TRBV28 and TRBJ2-1, with D possibly TRBD2 on 5 matching bases. The CDR3 is 11 residues long. V gave up 7 bases and J gave up 8 bases, with 9 bases separating them. Germline lookup yields CDR1 MDHEN and CDR2 SYDVKM.